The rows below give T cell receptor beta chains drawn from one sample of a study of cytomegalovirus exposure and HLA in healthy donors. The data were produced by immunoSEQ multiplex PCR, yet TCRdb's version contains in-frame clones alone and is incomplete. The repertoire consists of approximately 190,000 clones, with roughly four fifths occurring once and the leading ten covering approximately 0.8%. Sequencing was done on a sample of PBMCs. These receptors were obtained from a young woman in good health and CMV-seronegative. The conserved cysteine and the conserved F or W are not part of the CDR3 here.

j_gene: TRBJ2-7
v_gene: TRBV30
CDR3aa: AWSEPWQGGYEQY

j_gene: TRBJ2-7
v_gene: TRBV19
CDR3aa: ASSIAPDEQY

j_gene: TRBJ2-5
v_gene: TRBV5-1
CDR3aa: ASSSGTASETQY

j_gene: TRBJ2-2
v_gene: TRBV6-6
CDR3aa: ASTRQENTGELF

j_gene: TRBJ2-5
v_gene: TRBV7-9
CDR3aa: ASSLGTSVQETQY

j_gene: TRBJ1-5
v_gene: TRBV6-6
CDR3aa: ASSRGSNQPQH

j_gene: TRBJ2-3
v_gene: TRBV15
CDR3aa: ATSRGPGLSSQDTQY

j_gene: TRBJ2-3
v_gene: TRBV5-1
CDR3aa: ASSLEGGGNTDTQY

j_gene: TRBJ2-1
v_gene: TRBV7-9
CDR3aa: AIAASYNEQF

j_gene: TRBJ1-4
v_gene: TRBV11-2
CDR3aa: ASSLGVNEKLF

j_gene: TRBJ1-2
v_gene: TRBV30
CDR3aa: AWRGAEGTFYGYT

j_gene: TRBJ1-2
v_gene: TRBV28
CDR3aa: ASSAWAGEGYT